A single sample gave rise to the 13 T cell receptor beta chains below, sequenced in a study of identical twins (dated by TCRdb to about 2016). Receptor amplification or capture employed 5' RACE. The sequencing machine was an Illumina HiSeq 2000. TCRdb passed the public sequencing reads through fastp at Q25 and MiXCR, retaining productive beta sequences. Entries that share a CDR3 protein sequence are merged under the most common genes and DNA. This sample comprises about 200,000 distinct CDR3 sequences, less than 10% of them detected only once. Of the sample, around 5.1% is held by the ten largest clones. Sequencing used memory (CD45RO+) T cells sorted from blood. The cell subset or site label, as the study defines it: CD45RO+ enriched T cells. These receptors were taken from a woman aged 18-29 years in good health.

The rearrangement links TRBV12-3 or TRBV12-4 to TRBJ2-5, with 12 bases identical to TRBD2. Germline trimming cut 6 bases from V and 7 bases from J; bases unmatched to any gene: 6. This CDR3 is 14 amino acids long. CDR3 region: CASSLAGGGGTQYF. CDR3 coding DNA: TGTGCCAGCAGCCTAGCGGGAGGGGGGGGGACCCAGTACTTC.

This clonotype was detected ten times or more. The gene calls are TRBV12-3 or TRBV12-4 and TRBJ2-3; D remains ambiguous. This CDR3 spans 13 amino acids. The V end was cut by 6 bases, the J end by 6 bases, with 13 bases between. This CDR3 is CASRKDVIDTQYF. CDR3 DNA sequence: TGTGCCAGCAGAAAAGACGTGATCGATACGCAGTATTTT.

This clonotype was picked up a small number of times. The chain is built from TRBV6-5 and TRBJ2-5; the D call may be TRBD1 or TRBD2 (5 bases each). CDR1 is MNHEY, CDR2 SVGAGI, per germline. The length of the CDR3 is 15 residues. Trimming shortened V by 0 bases and J by 5 bases, and 13 bases separated the two germline ends. The CDR3, as DNA: TGTGCCAGCAGTTACTCTAAATCCCGGGGCGAGACCCAGTACTTC. The encoded protein is CASSYSKSRGETQYF.

The table lists this clonotype with many counts. As DNA, the CDR3 is TGTGCCAGCAGCTGGCAGTTGGCGGAGTTCTATGAGCAGTTCTTC. Encoded protein: CASSWQLAEFYEQFF. The chain employs TRBV7-2 and TRBJ2-1; no reliable D call. The CDR3 runs 15 residues. Deletions cut 4 bases from V and 8 bases from J, with 18 bases between. In germline, CDR1 is SGHTA, CDR2 FQGNSA.

This clonotype was counted a few times. V usage is TRBV20-1 and J usage is TRBJ2-7; D may be TRBD2 (5 bases). The germline CDR1 and CDR2 sequences are DFQATT and SNEGSKA (reference sequence). CDR3 length: 13 residues. V gave up 7 bases and J gave up 4 bases, with 17 bases separating them. The CDR3 bases are TGCAGTGGGCAGGACCCAAGAGGGTACGAGCAGTACTTC. It is translated as CSGQDPRGYEQYF.

The CDR3 reads CSARERGNTGELFF. The CDR3, as DNA: TGCAGTGCTAGAGAACGGGGGAACACCGGGGAGCTGTTTTTT. This chain connects TRBV20-1 to TRBJ2-2, with D possibly matching TRBD2 (5 bases). The germline CDR1 and CDR2 sequences are DFQATT and SNEGSKA (reference sequence). This CDR3 is 14 amino acids long. V shed 0 bases and J shed 1 base, with 6 bases lying between them.

The chain joins TRBV18 to TRBJ2-5; no clear D. V dropped 9 bases and J dropped 2 bases, with 10 bases sitting between them. There are 12 residues in the CDR3. Looked up from germline, CDR1 is KGHSH and CDR2 is LQKENI. This CDR3 reads CASSPRQETQYF. The CDR3 nucleotides read TGTGCCAGTTCTCCCAGACAAGAGACCCAGTACTTC.

A few counts support this clonotype. This chain joins TRBV6-6 and TRBJ2-3; the D is unclear. With 7 bases removed from V and 1 base from J, the gap between germline ends came to 9 bases. Germline V gene sequence: CDR1 MNHNY, CDR2 SVGAGI (reference sequence). This CDR3 has 13 amino acids. The CDR3 DNA reads TGTGCCAGCAAGGCCGCGCGCACAGATACGCAGTATTTT. As protein: CASKAARTDTQYF.

This clonotype has only a few counts. V usage is TRBV7-2 and J usage is TRBJ2-5; 7 bases align to TRBD2. The J segment lost 5 bases and the V segment lost 5 bases, leaving 17 bases of the junction unmatched. Germline-derived CDR1 and CDR2 are SGHTA and FQGNSA. This CDR3 is built from 17 residues. CDR3 in amino acids: CASSTLLGASGWETQYF. The CDR3 bases are TGTGCCAGCAGCACACTCCTTGGGGCTAGCGGCTGGGAGACCCAGTACTTC. Using reference TRBV7-2 and TRBJ2-5 for the parts outside the CDR3, the full variable domain is GAGVSQSPSNKVTEKGKDVELRCDPISGHTALYWYRQSLGQGLEFLIYFQGNSAPDKSGLPSDRFSAERTGGSVSTLTIQRTQQEDSAVYLCASSTLLGASGWETQYFGPGTRLLVL.

This clonotype was picked up a small number of times. The chain carries TRBV20-1 and TRBJ2-1; 7 bases map to TRBD2. The CDR3 sequence is 11 residues long. V was pared by 6 bases and J by 8 bases, with 4 bases of the junction left unmatched. Per germline, CDR1 DFQATT and CDR2 SNEGSKA (reference sequence). CDR3 sequence reads: CSAKTSHEQFF. The DNA of the CDR3 is TGCAGTGCCAAGACTAGCCATGAGCAGTTCTTC.

The gene calls are TRBV2 and TRBJ2-5, with 9 bases fitting TRBD1. The CDR3 length is 14 residues. The V gene's germline CDR1 is SNHLY and CDR2 FYNNEI. V lost 6 bases, J lost 1 base, and 3 bases stayed unmatched. The CDR3 region is CASRDRGFQETQYF. The CDR3, as DNA: TGTGCCAGCAGGGACAGGGGATTCCAAGAGACCCAGTACTTC.

This clonotype was seen ten or more times. The gene calls are TRBV5-1 and TRBJ2-5; perhaps D is TRBD1 or TRBD2 (5 bases each). Germline loops: CDR1 SGHRS, CDR2 YFSETQ. This CDR3 region has 14 residues. Trimming pared 2 bases from V and 1 base from J, leaving 9 bases between. CDR3 sequence reads: CASSFQGPQETQYF. CDR3 coding DNA: TGCGCCAGCAGCTTCCAGGGACCCCAAGAGACCCAGTACTTC.

The V gene is TRBV18, the J gene TRBJ2-7, with D perhaps matching TRBD1 (6 bases). Deletions cut 6 bases from V and 0 bases from J, with 15 bases between. There are 15 residues in the CDR3. Germline lookup yields CDR1 KGHSH and CDR2 LQKENI. The CDR3 protein is CASSPGQRSSYEQYF. CDR3 DNA sequence: TGTGCCAGCTCTCCCGGACAGCGAAGCTCCTACGAGCAGTACTTC.